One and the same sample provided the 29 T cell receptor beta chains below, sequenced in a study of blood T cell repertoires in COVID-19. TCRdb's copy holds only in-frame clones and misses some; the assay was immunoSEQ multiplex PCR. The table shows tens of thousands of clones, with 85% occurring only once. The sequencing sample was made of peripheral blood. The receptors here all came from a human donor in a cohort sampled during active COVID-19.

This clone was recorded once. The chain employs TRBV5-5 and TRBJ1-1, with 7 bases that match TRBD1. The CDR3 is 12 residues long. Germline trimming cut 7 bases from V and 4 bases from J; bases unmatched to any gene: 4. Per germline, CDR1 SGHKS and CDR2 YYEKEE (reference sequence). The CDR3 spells CASHRGFTEAFF. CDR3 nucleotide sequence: TGTGCCAGCCACAGGGGCTTCACTGAAGCTTTCTTT.

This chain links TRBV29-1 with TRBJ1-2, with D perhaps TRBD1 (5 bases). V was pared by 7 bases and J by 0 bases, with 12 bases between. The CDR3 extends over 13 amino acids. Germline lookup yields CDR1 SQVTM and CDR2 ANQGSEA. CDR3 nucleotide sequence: TGCAGCGCTGGGGGGACTCCTAACTATGGCTACACCTTC. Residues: CSAGGTPNYGYTF.

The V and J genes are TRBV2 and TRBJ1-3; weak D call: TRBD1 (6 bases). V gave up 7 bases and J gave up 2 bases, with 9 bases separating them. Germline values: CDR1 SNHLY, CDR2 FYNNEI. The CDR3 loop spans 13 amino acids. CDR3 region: CASKPGAGNTIYF. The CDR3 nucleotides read TGTGCCAGCAAACCAGGGGCTGGAAACACCATATATTTT.

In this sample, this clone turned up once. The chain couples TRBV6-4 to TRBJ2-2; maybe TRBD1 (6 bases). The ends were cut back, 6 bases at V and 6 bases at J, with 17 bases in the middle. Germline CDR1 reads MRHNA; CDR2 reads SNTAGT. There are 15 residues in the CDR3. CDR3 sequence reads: CASSPLEGVPGELFF. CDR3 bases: TGTGCCAGCAGCCCTCTTGAGGGGGTCCCCGGGGAGCTGTTTTTT.

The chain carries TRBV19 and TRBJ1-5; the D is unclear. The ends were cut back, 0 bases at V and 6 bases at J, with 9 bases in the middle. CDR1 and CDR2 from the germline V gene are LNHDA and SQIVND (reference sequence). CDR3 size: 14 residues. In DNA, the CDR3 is TGTGCCAGTAGTATAGATCTAATCGGTCAGCCCCAGCATTTT. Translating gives CASSIDLIGQPQHF.

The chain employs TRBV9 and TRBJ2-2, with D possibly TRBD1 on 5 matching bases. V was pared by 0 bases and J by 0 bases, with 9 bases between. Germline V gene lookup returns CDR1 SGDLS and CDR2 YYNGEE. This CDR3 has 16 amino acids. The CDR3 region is CASSVGAGTNTGELFF. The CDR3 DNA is TGTGCCAGCAGCGTAGGGGCAGGGACGAACACCGGGGAGCTGTTTTTT.

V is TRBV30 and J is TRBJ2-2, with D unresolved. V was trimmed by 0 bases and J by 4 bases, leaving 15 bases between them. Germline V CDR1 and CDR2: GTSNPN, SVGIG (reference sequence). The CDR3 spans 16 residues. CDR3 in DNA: TGTGCCTGGAGTGTATTAGGCCAGGCGCGCACCGGGGAGCTGTTTTTT. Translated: CAWSVLGQARTGELFF.

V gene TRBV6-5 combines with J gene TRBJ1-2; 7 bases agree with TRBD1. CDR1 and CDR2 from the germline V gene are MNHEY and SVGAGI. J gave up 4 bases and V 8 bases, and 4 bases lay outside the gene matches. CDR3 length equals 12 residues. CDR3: CASWQGGYGYTF. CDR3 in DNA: TGTGCCAGCTGGCAGGGGGGCTATGGCTACACCTTC.

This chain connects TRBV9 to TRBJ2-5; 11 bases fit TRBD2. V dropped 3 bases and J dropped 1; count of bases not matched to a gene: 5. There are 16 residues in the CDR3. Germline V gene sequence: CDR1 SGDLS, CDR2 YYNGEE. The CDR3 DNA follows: TGTGCCAGCAGCGAATTAGCGGGGGGGCCCCAAGAGACCCAGTACTTC. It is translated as CASSELAGGPQETQYF.

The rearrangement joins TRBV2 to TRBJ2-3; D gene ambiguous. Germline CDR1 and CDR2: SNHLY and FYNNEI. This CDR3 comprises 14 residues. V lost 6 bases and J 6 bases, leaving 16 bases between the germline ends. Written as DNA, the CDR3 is TGTGCCAGCAGACCCTCCCCAGGAATGGATACGCAGTATTTT. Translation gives CASRPSPGMDTQYF.

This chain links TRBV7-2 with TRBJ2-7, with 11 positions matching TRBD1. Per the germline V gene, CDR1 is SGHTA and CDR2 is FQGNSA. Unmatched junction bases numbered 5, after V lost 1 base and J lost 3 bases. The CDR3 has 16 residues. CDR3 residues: CASSLGRGTGGYEQYF. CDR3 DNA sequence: TGTGCCAGCAGCTTAGGTCGCGGGACAGGGGGCTACGAGCAGTACTTC.

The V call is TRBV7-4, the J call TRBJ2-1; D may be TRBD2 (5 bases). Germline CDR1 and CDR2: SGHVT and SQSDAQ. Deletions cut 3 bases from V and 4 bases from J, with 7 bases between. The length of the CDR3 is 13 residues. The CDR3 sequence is CASSLDSYNEQFF. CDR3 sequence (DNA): TGTGCCAGCAGCTTGGACTCGTACAATGAGCAGTTCTTC.

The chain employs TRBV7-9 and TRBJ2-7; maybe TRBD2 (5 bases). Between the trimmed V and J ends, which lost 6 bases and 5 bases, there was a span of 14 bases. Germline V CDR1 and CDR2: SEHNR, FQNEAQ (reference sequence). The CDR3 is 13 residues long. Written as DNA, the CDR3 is TGTGCCAGCAGTCGTGGCTCCGGGGACGAGCAGTACTTC. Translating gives CASSRGSGDEQYF. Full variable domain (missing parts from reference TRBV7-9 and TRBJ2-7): DTGVSQNPRHKITKRGQNVTFRCDPISEHNRLYWYRQTLGQGPEFLTYFQNEAQLEKSRLLSDRFSAERPKGSFSTLEIQRTEQGDSAMYLCASSRGSGDEQYFGPGTRLTVT.

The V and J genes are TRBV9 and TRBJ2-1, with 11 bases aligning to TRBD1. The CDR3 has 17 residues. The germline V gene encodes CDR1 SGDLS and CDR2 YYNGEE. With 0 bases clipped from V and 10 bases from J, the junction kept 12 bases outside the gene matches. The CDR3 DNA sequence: TGTGCCAGCAGCGTAGCTTTGGGGACAGGGGGACCCCTGGAGCAGTTCTTC. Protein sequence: CASSVALGTGGPLEQFF.

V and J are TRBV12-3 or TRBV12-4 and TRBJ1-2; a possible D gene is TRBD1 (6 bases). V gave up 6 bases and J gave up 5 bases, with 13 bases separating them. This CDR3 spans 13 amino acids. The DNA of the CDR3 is TGTGCCAGCAGCCCAGGGGTGTATTATGGCTACACCTTC. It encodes CASSPGVYYGYTF.

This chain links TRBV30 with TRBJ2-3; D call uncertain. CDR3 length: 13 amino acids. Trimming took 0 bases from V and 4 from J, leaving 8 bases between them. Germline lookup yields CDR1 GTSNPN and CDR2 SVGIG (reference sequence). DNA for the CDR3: TGTGCCTGGAGTGTATATTTTGCAGATACGCAGTATTTT. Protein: CAWSVYFADTQYF.

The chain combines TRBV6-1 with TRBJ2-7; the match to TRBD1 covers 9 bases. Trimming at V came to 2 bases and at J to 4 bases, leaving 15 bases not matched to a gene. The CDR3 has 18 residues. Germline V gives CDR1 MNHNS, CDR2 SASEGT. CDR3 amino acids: CASSEMAPGQGSSYEQYF. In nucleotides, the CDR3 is TGTGCCAGCAGTGAAATGGCCCCTGGACAGGGGAGCTCTTACGAGCAGTACTTC.

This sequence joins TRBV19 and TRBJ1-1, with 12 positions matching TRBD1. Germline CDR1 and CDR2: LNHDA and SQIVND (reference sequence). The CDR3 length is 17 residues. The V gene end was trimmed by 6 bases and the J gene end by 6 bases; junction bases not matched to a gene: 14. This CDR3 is CASSSGQGAGYWAEAFF. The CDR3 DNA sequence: TGTGCCAGTAGCTCGGGACAGGGGGCGGGGTACTGGGCTGAAGCTTTCTTT.

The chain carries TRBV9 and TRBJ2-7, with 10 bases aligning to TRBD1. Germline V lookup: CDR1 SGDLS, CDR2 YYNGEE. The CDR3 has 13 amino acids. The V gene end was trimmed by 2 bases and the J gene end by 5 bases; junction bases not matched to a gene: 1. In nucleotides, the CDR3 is TGTGCCAGCAGCGTGGGACAGGGGAACGAGCAGTACTTC. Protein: CASSVGQGNEQYF.

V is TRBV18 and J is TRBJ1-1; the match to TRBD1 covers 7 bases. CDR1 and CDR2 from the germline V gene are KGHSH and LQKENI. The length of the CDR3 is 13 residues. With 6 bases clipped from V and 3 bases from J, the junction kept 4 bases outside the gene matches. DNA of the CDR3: TGTGCCAGCTCCCTAGGACAGGACACTGAAGCTTTCTTT. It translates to CASSLGQDTEAFF.

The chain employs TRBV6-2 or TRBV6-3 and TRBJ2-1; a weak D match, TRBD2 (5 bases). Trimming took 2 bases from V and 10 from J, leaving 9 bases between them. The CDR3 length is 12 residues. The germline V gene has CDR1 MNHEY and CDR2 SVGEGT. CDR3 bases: TGTGCCAGCAGTTACCTTACTAGGGAGCAGTTCTTC. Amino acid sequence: CASSYLTREQFF.

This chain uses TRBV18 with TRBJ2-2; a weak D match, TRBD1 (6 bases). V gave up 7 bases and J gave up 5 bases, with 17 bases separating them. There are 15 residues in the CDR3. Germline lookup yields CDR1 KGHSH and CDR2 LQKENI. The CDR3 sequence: CASFTVAGDTGELFF. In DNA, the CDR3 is TGTGCCAGCTTTACTGTGGCAGGGGATACCGGGGAGCTGTTTTTT.

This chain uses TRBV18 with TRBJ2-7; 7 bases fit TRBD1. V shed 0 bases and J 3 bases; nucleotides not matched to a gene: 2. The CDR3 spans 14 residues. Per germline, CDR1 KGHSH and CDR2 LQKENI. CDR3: CASSPPTGIYEQYF. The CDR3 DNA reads TGTGCCAGCTCACCACCGACAGGGATCTACGAGCAGTACTTC. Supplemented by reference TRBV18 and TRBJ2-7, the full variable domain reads NAGVMQNPRHLVRRRGQEARLRCSPMKGHSHVYWYRQLPEEGLKFMVYLQKENIIDESGMPKERFSAEFPKEGPSILRIQQVVRGDSAAYFCASSPPTGIYEQYFGPGTRLTVT.

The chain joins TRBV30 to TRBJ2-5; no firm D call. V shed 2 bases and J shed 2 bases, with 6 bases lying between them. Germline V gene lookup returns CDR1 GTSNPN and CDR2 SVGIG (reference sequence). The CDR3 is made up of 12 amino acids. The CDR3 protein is CAWSILQETQYF. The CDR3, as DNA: TGTGCCTGGAGTATCCTTCAAGAGACCCAGTACTTC. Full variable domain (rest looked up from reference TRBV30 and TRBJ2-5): SQTIHQWPATLVQPVGSPLSLECTVEGTSNPNLYWYRQAAGRGLQLLFYSVGIGQISSEVPQNLSASRPQDRQFILSSKKLLLSDSGFYLCAWSILQETQYFGPGTRLLVL.

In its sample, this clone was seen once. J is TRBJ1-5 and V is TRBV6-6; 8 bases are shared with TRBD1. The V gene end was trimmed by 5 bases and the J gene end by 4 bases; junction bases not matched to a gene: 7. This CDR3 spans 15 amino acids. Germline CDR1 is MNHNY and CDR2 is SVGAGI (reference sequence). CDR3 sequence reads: CASSRTGGENQPQHF. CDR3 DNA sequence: TGTGCCAGCAGTCGAACAGGGGGAGAAAATCAGCCCCAGCATTTT.

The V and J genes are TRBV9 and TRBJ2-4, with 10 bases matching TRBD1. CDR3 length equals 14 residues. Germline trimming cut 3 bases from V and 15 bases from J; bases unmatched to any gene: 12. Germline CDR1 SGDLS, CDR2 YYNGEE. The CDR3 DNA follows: TGTGCCAGCAGCGACCCGACAGGGGGCGAGGTTTTGTACTTC. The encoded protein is CASSDPTGGEVLYF.

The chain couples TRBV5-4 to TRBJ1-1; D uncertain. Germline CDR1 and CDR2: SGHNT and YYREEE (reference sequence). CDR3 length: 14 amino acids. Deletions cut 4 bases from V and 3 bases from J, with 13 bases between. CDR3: CASSPDPEDTEAFF. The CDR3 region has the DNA TGTGCCAGCAGCCCCGACCCGGAGGACACTGAAGCTTTCTTT.

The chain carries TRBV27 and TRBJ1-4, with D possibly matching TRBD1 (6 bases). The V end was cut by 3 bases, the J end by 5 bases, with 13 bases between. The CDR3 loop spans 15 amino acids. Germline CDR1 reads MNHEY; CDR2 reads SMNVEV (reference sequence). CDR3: CASSFQGRANEKLFF. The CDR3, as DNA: TGTGCCAGCAGTTTTCAGGGGAGGGCGAATGAAAAACTGTTTTTT.

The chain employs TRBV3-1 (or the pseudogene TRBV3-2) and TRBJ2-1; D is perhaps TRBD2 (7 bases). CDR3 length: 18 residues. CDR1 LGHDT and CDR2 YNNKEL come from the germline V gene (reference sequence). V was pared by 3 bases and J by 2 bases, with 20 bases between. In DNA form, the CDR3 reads TGTGCCAGCAGCCAGGTCTCCGGGGGGCCTGGGGCCTACAATGAGCAGTTCTTC. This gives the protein CASSQVSGGPGAYNEQFF.